This T cell receptor beta chain appears in the sequencing data of a study of blood T cell repertoires in COVID-19. Whole-study context: Sample material is recorded as cDNA or gDNA derived from T cells, B-cell-depleted T cells, or PBMCs.

Germline CDR1 and CDR2: SGHNT and YYREEE (reference sequence). The CDR3 is 14 residues long. V gave up 7 bases and J gave up 5 bases, with 13 bases separating them. In the authors' methods: Counts of nucleated cells, estimated from reference gene primer amplification, were obtained. Clones were read by immunoSEQ multiplex PCR, and TCRdb kept only the in-frame ones, dropping some. V and J calls plus clone size are reproduced from that table; the DNA served to infer D and trimming. Of roughly 700,000 clones detected, about nine tenths appear once; the ten largest clones hold under 0.3%. Sequencing was carried out using peripheral blood. The rearrangement uses TRBV5-4 and TRBJ1-6, with D perhaps TRBD1 (6 bases). The receptor was derived from a woman younger than 35 with acute or convalescent COVID-19. In DNA form, the CDR3 reads TGTGCCAGCCGCCAATACAGGGATAATTCACCCCTCCACTTT. As protein: CASRQYRDNSPLHF.